The 28 T cell receptor beta chains given below trace back to one sample, sequenced in a study of T-cell reconstitution after alpha-beta-depleted transplantation in children. During its preparation, the TCRbeta library received unique molecular identifiers. TCRdb re-derived calls from the PCR reads in MiXCR, one entry per CDR3 protein. This sample has more than 150,000 distinct CDR3 sequences, with roughly 15% found just once. Sequences were derived from PBMCs from the stem cell graft donor, sampled from the stem cell graft. These receptors were obtained from a human donor who donated a stem cell graft to a child with acute lymphoblastic leukemia.

This clonotype was picked up many times. The chain has TRBV2 and TRBJ2-3, with 13 bases fitting TRBD2. This CDR3 region has 17 residues. The ends lost 10 bases at V and 6 bases at J; junction bases unmatched: 16. Germline CDR1 SNHLY, CDR2 FYNNEI. This CDR3 is CAIPGLAGTGKRDTQYF. CDR3 DNA sequence: TGTGCCATCCCGGGACTAGCGGGAACAGGCAAACGGGATACGCAGTATTTT.

This clonotype was picked up many times. The rearrangement joins TRBV7-9 to TRBJ1-1, with TRBD1 matching over 8 bases. CDR3 length: 16 residues. CDR1 and CDR2 from the germline V gene are SEHNR and FQNEAQ (reference sequence). The trim removed 5 bases at V and 4 bases at J, leaving 12 bases unmatched. CDR3 residues: CASSPAQGVRVTEAFF. CDR3 nucleotides: TGTGCCAGCAGCCCGGCACAGGGGGTTCGTGTCACTGAAGCTTTCTTT.

Only a few counts were recorded for this clonotype. The chain joins TRBV20-1 to TRBJ2-3; TRBD1 aligns across 9 bases. CDR3 size: 13 residues. CDR1 is DFQATT and CDR2 is SNEGSKA in the germline V gene (reference sequence). V gave up 5 bases and J gave up 5 bases; unmatched junction bases: 5. CDR3 region: CSARDRAIDTQYF. The CDR3 nucleotides read TGCAGTGCTCGGGACAGGGCGATAGATACGCAGTATTTT.

This clonotype has ten or more counts. The V call is TRBV5-1, the J call TRBJ2-1, with 9 bases identical to TRBD1. V shed 4 bases, J shed 9 bases, and the junction held 2 bases outside the gene matches. CDR3 length: 12 residues. Germline CDR1 reads SGHRS; CDR2 reads YFSETQ. CDR3 amino acids: CASSTGGGEQFF. In DNA, the CDR3 is TGCGCCAGCAGCACAGGGGGCGGTGAGCAGTTCTTC.

This clonotype was recorded many times. The gene calls are TRBV7-9 and TRBJ1-2, with D tentatively TRBD1 (6 bases). V lost 0 bases to trimming and J lost 7 bases, with 12 bases between them. Germline assignment: CDR1 SEHNR and CDR2 FQNEAQ (reference sequence). The CDR3 is 14 residues long. CDR3 in amino acids: CASSLAQGPGGYTF. The CDR3 nucleotides are TGTGCCAGCAGCTTAGCTCAGGGGCCGGGTGGCTACACCTTC.

There are many counts of this clonotype. The chain recombines TRBV28 with TRBJ1-1; D possibly corresponds to TRBD1 (5 bases). This CDR3 has 13 amino acids. Germline V gene sequence: CDR1 MDHEN, CDR2 SYDVKM. Trimming took 6 bases from V and 5 from J, leaving 13 bases between them. Here the CDR3 reads CASSPPRGTEAFF. CDR3 sequence (DNA): TGTGCCAGCAGCCCCCCTCGGGGGACTGAAGCTTTCTTT. The full variable domain, its missing parts supplied by reference TRBV28 and TRBJ1-1, is DVKVTQSSRYLVKRTGEKVFLECVQDMDHENMFWYRQDPGLGLRLIYFSYDVKMKEKGDIPEGYSVSREKKERFSLILESASTNQTSMYLCASSPPRGTEAFFGQGTRLTVV.

In this sample, this clonotype turned up many times. The chain employs TRBV11-2 and TRBJ2-7; perhaps TRBD2 as D (6 bases). The V and J ends lost 5 bases and 0 bases respectively, with 11 bases between them. CDR1 is SGHAT and CDR2 is FQNNGV in the germline V gene. CDR3 length equals 14 residues. CDR3 nucleotide sequence: TGTGCCAGCAGCCGCCGGGACTTCTCCTACGAGCAGTACTTC. This sequence encodes CASSRRDFSYEQYF.

About this clonotype: With a much larger clone just one base away, this may be a read error. J is TRBJ1-5 and V is TRBV11-2; D gene uncertain. The V gene's germline CDR1 is SGHAT and CDR2 FQNNGV. CDR3 length: 13 residues. The CDR3 region is CASSLGLNQPHHF. DNA for the CDR3: TGTGCCAGCAGCTTAGGACTTAATCAGCCCCATCATTTT. The variable domain in full, completed from reference TRBV11-2 and TRBJ1-5, reads EAGVAQSPRYKIIEKRQSVAFWCNPISGHATLYWYQQILGQGPKLLIQFQNNGVVDDSQLPKDRFSAERLKGVDSTLKIQPAKLEDSAVYLCASSLGLNQPHHFGDGTRLSIL.

This clonotype was recorded at least ten times. The CDR3 DNA reads TGCGCCAGCAGCTACCGAAACGGACTAGCGGGAGATGCAGATACGCAGTATTTT. It translates to CASSYRNGLAGDADTQYF. The V call is TRBV5-1, the J call TRBJ2-3, with 13 bases aligning to TRBD2. The junction had 11 bases not matched to a gene; V was cut back by 3 bases and J by 4 bases. The germline gives CDR1 SGHRS, CDR2 YFSETQ. The CDR3 spans 18 residues.

This clonotype was picked up many times. CDR3 coding DNA: TGTGCCACCAGTGACCGTGGTCTAGGGACGCAGTATTTT. The encoded protein is CATSDRGLGTQYF. The V gene is TRBV24-1, the J gene TRBJ2-3; D remains ambiguous. In germline, CDR1 is KGHDR, CDR2 SFDVKD. The CDR3 runs 13 residues. The ends were cut back, 4 bases at V and 9 bases at J, with 13 bases in the middle.

A note on this clonotype: A clone one base away is much larger, so this may be a read error. The chain employs TRBV28 and TRBJ1-1; a possible D gene is TRBD1 (6 bases). The germline V gene encodes CDR1 MDHEN and CDR2 SYDVKM. The CDR3 is 13 amino acids. CDR3 amino acids: CASSLQRGTESFF. CDR3 coding DNA: TGTGCCAGCAGTTTACAGAGGGGGACTGAATCTTTCTTT. The full variable domain, in which reference TRBV28 and TRBJ1-1 provide the parts outside the CDR3, is DVKVTQSSRYLVKRTGEKVFLECVQDMDHENMFWYRQDPGLGLRLIYFSYDVKMKEKGDIPEGYSVSREKKERFSLILESASTNQTSMYLCASSLQRGTESFFGQGTRLTVV.

This chain uses TRBV11-2 with TRBJ2-1; 15 nucleotides align to TRBD2. V shed 3 bases and J 7 bases; nucleotides not matched to a gene: 13. The length of the CDR3 is 19 residues. CDR1 is SGHAT and CDR2 is FQNNGV in the germline V gene. In DNA form, the CDR3 reads TGTGCCAGCAGCTTGTCATTTCGGGGACTAGCGGGAGGTCAGAATGAGCAGTTCTTC. Its protein product is CASSLSFRGLAGGQNEQFF.

This rearrangement joins TRBV28 to TRBJ2-6; D is possibly TRBD1 (6 bases). The CDR3 sequence is 16 residues long. Trimming removed 3 bases at V and 3 bases at J, with 12 bases between. The germline CDR1 and CDR2 sequences are MDHEN and SYDVKM. In DNA, the CDR3 is TGTGCCAGCAGTTTTTTAGGACAGTTTGGGGCCAACGTCCTGACTTTC. This codes for CASSFLGQFGANVLTF.

This clonotype showed up many times. The J gene is TRBJ2-7, the V gene TRBV20-1, with D perhaps matching TRBD1 or TRBD2 (5 bases each). Germline V gene lookup returns CDR1 DFQATT and CDR2 SNEGSKA (reference sequence). The CDR3 has 11 residues. In DNA, the CDR3 is TGCTCCTGTGGGACCTCCTACGAGCAGTACTTC. Protein sequence: CSCGTSYEQYF.

This clonotype was seen at least ten times. The chain employs TRBV20-1 and TRBJ2-1; TRBD1 or TRBD2 may be the D gene (5 bases each). This CDR3 is 10 amino acids long. Germline V gene sequence: CDR1 DFQATT, CDR2 SNEGSKA (reference sequence). V shed 3 bases and J shed 13 bases, with 10 bases lying between them. The CDR3 reads CSASGRDQFF. The CDR3 nucleotides read TGCAGTGCTAGTGGACGGGACCAGTTCTTC.

The CDR3 sequence: CAGQDRGQETQYF. CDR3 nucleotide sequence: TGTGCCGGTCAAGACAGGGGACAAGAGACCCAGTACTTC. This chain uses TRBV12-3 or TRBV12-4 with TRBJ2-5; 8 bases agree with TRBD1. Trimming took 11 bases from V and 2 from J; bases not matched to a gene: 7. CDR3 length: 13 amino acids.

This clonotype showed up many times. The chain couples TRBV29-1 to TRBJ2-3; TRBD2 matches at 16 bases. Trimming took 2 bases from V and 6 from J; bases not matched to a gene: 5. The CDR3 runs 16 residues. Looked up from germline, CDR1 is SQVTM and CDR2 is ANQGSEA. Here the CDR3 DNA reads TGCAGCGTTGAAAAGGGACTAGCGGGAGGGCATGATACGCAGTATTTT. This encodes CSVEKGLAGGHDTQYF.

This clonotype was observed at least ten times. The chain uses TRBV29-1 and TRBJ2-4; D ambiguous. Germline CDR1 SQVTM, CDR2 ANQGSEA. The CDR3 has 13 amino acids. V lost 6 bases to trimming and J lost 0 bases, with 9 bases between them. Here the CDR3 DNA reads TGCAGCGTGACACGAGGAGCCAAAAACATTCAGTACTTC. It is translated as CSVTRGAKNIQYF.

The sample holds many counts of this clonotype. The V gene is TRBV27, the J gene TRBJ2-2; D remains ambiguous. V lost 2 bases and J lost 6, with 10 bases in between. CDR1 is MNHEY and CDR2 is SMNVEV in the germline V gene (reference sequence). The CDR3 sequence is 14 residues long. The CDR3 region is CASSLADLAGELFF. The CDR3 region has the DNA TGTGCCAGCAGTTTAGCAGATTTGGCCGGGGAGCTGTTTTTT.

This clonotype was detected ten times or more. This sequence joins TRBV20-1 and TRBJ2-1; weak D call: TRBD2 (6 bases). The germline V gene encodes CDR1 DFQATT and CDR2 SNEGSKA (reference sequence). The V gene lost 0 bases and the J gene lost 0 bases, with 9 bases spanning the gap. The CDR3 spans 15 residues. CDR3 DNA sequence: TGCAGTGCTAGAGATGCGGGGAGCTCCTACAATGAGCAGTTCTTC. This gives the protein CSARDAGSSYNEQFF.

As regards this clonotype: A single base separates this from a much larger clone, so it may be a read error. The chain recombines TRBV5-1 with TRBJ2-4; 9 bases are a match to TRBD1. The CDR3 is 14 residues long. Germline V gene sequence: CDR1 SGHRS, CDR2 YFSETQ. In nucleotides, the CDR3 is TGCGCCGGCAGTTCGGGACAGGGAGGGGACATTCAGTACTTC. Amino acid sequence: CAGSSGQGGDIQYF.

The sample holds many counts of this clonotype. The rearrangement links TRBV27 to TRBJ2-6; D unresolved. The V end was cut by 3 bases, the J end by 1 base, with 4 bases between. The CDR3 runs to 14 residues. Germline loops: CDR1 MNHEY, CDR2 SMNVEV (reference sequence). As DNA, the CDR3 is TGTGCCAGCAGTTTTGGGTCTGGGGCCAACGTCCTGACTTTC. Translated, it gives CASSFGSGANVLTF.

This clonotype was counted many times. The chain joins TRBV5-6 to TRBJ2-5, with TRBD2 matching 8 bases. The germline V gene encodes CDR1 SGHDT and CDR2 YYEEEE. This CDR3 has 16 residues. Trimming at V came to 1 base and at J to 4 bases, leaving 9 bases not matched to a gene. This CDR3 is CASSLLAAGDLETQYF. The CDR3 bases are TGTGCCAGCAGCTTGTTGGCAGCGGGAGACTTAGAGACCCAGTACTTC.

This clonotype occurred many times. The chain is built from TRBV6-2 or TRBV6-3 and TRBJ2-1, with 7 bases matching TRBD1. The J segment lost 0 bases and the V segment lost 0 bases, leaving 2 bases of the junction unmatched. CDR1 and CDR2 (germline): MNHEY, SVGEGT. This CDR3 is built from 16 residues. CDR3 sequence (DNA): TGTGCCAGCAGTTACTCTACAGGGGACTCCTACAATGAGCAGTTCTTC. Its protein product is CASSYSTGDSYNEQFF.

The V and J genes are TRBV28 and TRBJ2-2, with 14 bases aligning to TRBD2. Germline V CDR1 and CDR2: MDHEN, SYDVKM. The CDR3 has 17 amino acids. The junction had 8 bases not matched to a gene; V was cut back by 4 bases and J by 7 bases. The CDR3 nucleotides are TGTGCCAGCAGTTATAGACTAGCGGGAGGGTCTGACGGGGAGCTGTTTTTT. Protein: CASSYRLAGGSDGELFF.

This clonotype has a handful of counts. At one end, the junction sequence differs from germline, possibly due to a read error. This rearrangement joins TRBV5-1 to TRBJ2-2, with 7 bases that match TRBD2. Germline loops: CDR1 SGHRS, CDR2 YFSETQ. The CDR3 consists of 15 residues. The CDR3 loop reads CASRLRENQAGELFF. The CDR3 DNA sequence: TGCGCCAGCCGCTTGCGGGAGAATCAGGCCGGGGAGCTGTTTTTT. Full variable domain (rest looked up from reference TRBV5-1 and TRBJ2-2): KAGVTQTPRYLIKTRGQQVTLSCSPISGHRSVSWYQQTPGQGLQFLFEYFSETQRNKGNFPGRFSGRQFSNSRSEMNVSTLELGDSALYLCASRLRENQAGELFFGEGSRLTVL.

The sample holds many counts of this clonotype. DNA for the CDR3: TGTGCCAGCAGCGTAGGACTAGCGCCTTCCTACGAGCAGTACTTC. It is translated as CASSVGLAPSYEQYF. This chain connects TRBV9 to TRBJ2-7, with TRBD2 identical over 8 bases. Germline-derived CDR1 and CDR2 are SGDLS and YYNGEE. CDR3 length: 15 residues. The trim removed 0 bases at V and 1 base at J, leaving 3 bases unmatched.

The chain employs TRBV24-1 and TRBJ1-2, with D perhaps TRBD1 (5 bases). Trimming took 4 bases from V and 1 from J, leaving 15 bases between them. The germline gives CDR1 KGHDR, CDR2 SFDVKD. This CDR3 region has 16 residues. The CDR3 is CATSDAGTQYNYGYTF. The CDR3 coding sequence is TGTGCCACCAGTGACGCCGGGACCCAGTATAACTATGGCTACACCTTC.